These T cell receptor beta chains were read from a single sample in a study of cytomegalovirus exposure and HLA in healthy donors. Data came from immunoSEQ multiplex PCR; TCRdb stores just in-frame clones and leaves some out. The sample consists of 100,000 or so clones, about 95% of them appearing once. Sequenced sample: PBMCs. Receptors originate from a woman in her late teens or twenties in good health and CMV-seronegative. CDR3s include the opening cysteine and the closing phenylalanine or tryptophan. The order of the fields is D gene, clone size, V gene, J gene, CDR3 DNA, CDR3 protein. D genes are given only for firm matches. Where a row states a size, it is once, few, many or the class of an expanded clone; other rows omit it.

d_gene: NA
abundance: NA
v_gene: TRBV7-9
j_gene: TRBJ2-1
CDR3nt: TGTGCCAGCAGCTTACTACTAGCCGGTGAGCAGTTCTTC
CDR3aa: CASSLLLAGEQFF

d_gene: TRBD1
abundance: NA
v_gene: TRBV18
j_gene: TRBJ1-5
CDR3nt: TGTGCCAGCTCACCAGAGCAGGGGGCAAGAGGCAATCAGCCCCAGCATTTT
CDR3aa: CASSPEQGARGNQPQHF

d_gene: TRBD2
abundance: NA
v_gene: TRBV9
j_gene: TRBJ2-7
CDR3nt: TGTGCCAGCAGCGGCCGACTAGCGGGAGGTTTTTACGAGCAGTACTTC
CDR3aa: CASSGRLAGGFYEQYF

d_gene: TRBD1
abundance: few
v_gene: TRBV30
j_gene: TRBJ1-2
CDR3nt: TGTGCCTGGAGTCGACAGGGGGCAGGTGGCTACACCTTC
CDR3aa: CAWSRQGAGGYTF

d_gene: TRBD1
abundance: NA
v_gene: TRBV15
j_gene: TRBJ1-4
CDR3nt: TGTGCCACCAGCCTGGGACAGATTAATGAAAAACTGTTTTTT
CDR3aa: CATSLGQINEKLFF

d_gene: TRBD1
abundance: NA
v_gene: TRBV18
j_gene: TRBJ2-1
CDR3nt: TGTGCCAGCTCACCCGACAGGGAGTACAATGAGCAGTTCTTC
CDR3aa: CASSPDREYNEQFF

d_gene: TRBD1
abundance: once
v_gene: TRBV19
j_gene: TRBJ1-2
CDR3nt: TGTGCCAGTAGCAGCGGACAGGGTGGGGGCTACACCTTC
CDR3aa: CASSSGQGGGYTF

d_gene: NA
abundance: NA
v_gene: TRBV9
j_gene: TRBJ2-3
CDR3nt: TGTGCCAGCAGCGGAAGATTCAGAAATACGCAGTATTTT
CDR3aa: CASSGRFRNTQYF

d_gene: TRBD2
abundance: NA
v_gene: TRBV5-6
j_gene: TRBJ2-7
CDR3nt: TGTGCCAGCAGCTGGGGGACTAGCGGGCCCTACGAGCAGTACTTC
CDR3aa: CASSWGTSGPYEQYF

d_gene: TRBD2
abundance: NA
v_gene: TRBV14
j_gene: TRBJ2-7
CDR3nt: TGTGCCAGCATGGGGCTAGCGGGAGGCGAGCAGTACTTC
CDR3aa: CASMGLAGGEQYF

d_gene: NA
abundance: NA
v_gene: TRBV5-1
j_gene: TRBJ1-5
CDR3nt: TGCGCCAGCAGCCCATTAGGAGCGGGGCGTCCCCAGCATTTT
CDR3aa: CASSPLGAGRPQHF

d_gene: TRBD1
abundance: NA
v_gene: TRBV7-9
j_gene: TRBJ1-1
CDR3nt: TGTGCCAGCAGCCCGACAGGGGAGGGCACTGAAGCTTTCTTT
CDR3aa: CASSPTGEGTEAFF

d_gene: NA
abundance: NA
v_gene: TRBV10-3
j_gene: TRBJ2-1
CDR3nt: TGTGCCATCAGTCTCAGGGAAGGAGGGTCTGATGAGCAGTTCTTC
CDR3aa: CAISLREGGSDEQFF

d_gene: NA
abundance: NA
v_gene: TRBV28
j_gene: TRBJ2-3
CDR3nt: TGTGCCAGCATTCCACTGAACTCCGGGTTGGGACACACAGATACGCAGTATTTT
CDR3aa: CASIPLNSGLGHTDTQYF

d_gene: NA
abundance: once
v_gene: TRBV4-1
j_gene: TRBJ2-1
CDR3nt: TGCGCCAGCAGTGGAGGGCAGGGAGTTAACAATGAGCAGTTCTTC
CDR3aa: CASSGGQGVNNEQFF

d_gene: TRBD2
abundance: NA
v_gene: TRBV6-6
j_gene: TRBJ2-3
CDR3nt: TGTGCCAGCAGTTTAGGGCGGGGGGAATCCACAGATACGCAGTATTTT
CDR3aa: CASSLGRGESTDTQYF

d_gene: TRBD1
abundance: NA
v_gene: TRBV7-9
j_gene: TRBJ1-6
CDR3nt: TGTGCCAGCAGCGGCGCCGGGACAGGAGATTCACCCCTCCACTTT
CDR3aa: CASSGAGTGDSPLHF

d_gene: TRBD2
abundance: NA
v_gene: TRBV27
j_gene: TRBJ2-7
CDR3nt: TGTGCCAGCAGTTTAATGGCTAGCGGGGCCTACGAGCAGTACTTC
CDR3aa: CASSLMASGAYEQYF

d_gene: NA
abundance: NA
v_gene: TRBV20-1
j_gene: TRBJ1-1
CDR3nt: TGCAGTGCCAGGGATGGCACTGAAGCTTTCTTT
CDR3aa: CSARDGTEAFF

d_gene: TRBD2
abundance: NA
v_gene: TRBV5-1
j_gene: TRBJ2-7
CDR3nt: TGCGCCAGCAGCGGCGGACTAGCGGGGACCCTAAGGAACGAGCAGTACTTC
CDR3aa: CASSGGLAGTLRNEQYF

d_gene: NA
abundance: NA
v_gene: TRBV30
j_gene: TRBJ2-1
CDR3nt: TGTGCCGGGCAGGAGGGCTACAATGAGCAGTTCTTC
CDR3aa: CAGQEGYNEQFF

d_gene: TRBD2
abundance: NA
v_gene: TRBV5-4
j_gene: TRBJ2-1
CDR3nt: TGTGCCAGCAGCTCTAGCGGGAGGGCCACCGACAATGAGCAGTTCTTC
CDR3aa: CASSSSGRATDNEQFF

d_gene: NA
abundance: NA
v_gene: TRBV10-1
j_gene: TRBJ1-2
CDR3nt: TGCGCCAGCAGTTACAGTTCTCTCCGCTACACCTTC
CDR3aa: CASSYSSLRYTF

d_gene: NA
abundance: NA
v_gene: TRBV5-1
j_gene: TRBJ1-1
CDR3nt: TGCGCCAGCAAGGGGCAAGGGGACACTGAAGCTTTCTTT
CDR3aa: CASKGQGDTEAFF

d_gene: TRBD1
abundance: NA
v_gene: TRBV13
j_gene: TRBJ1-2
CDR3nt: TGTGCCAGCACCACAGGGGGATTGAACTATGGCTACACCTTC
CDR3aa: CASTTGGLNYGYTF

d_gene: NA
abundance: once
v_gene: TRBV18
j_gene: TRBJ1-1
CDR3nt: TGTGCCAGCTCACCACCGGGGGGGTACACTGAAGCTTTCTTT
CDR3aa: CASSPPGGYTEAFF

d_gene: TRBD2
abundance: NA
v_gene: TRBV5-6
j_gene: TRBJ2-1
CDR3nt: TGTGCCAGCAGCTTGGCCGGGGCGGGGGGGCCGGCTGAGCAGTTCTTC
CDR3aa: CASSLAGAGGPAEQFF

d_gene: NA
abundance: NA
v_gene: TRBV18
j_gene: TRBJ1-2
CDR3nt: TGTGCCAGCTCACCAAAAGGGGTAAATTATGGCTACACCTTC
CDR3aa: CASSPKGVNYGYTF

d_gene: NA
abundance: NA
v_gene: TRBV7-9
j_gene: TRBJ1-1
CDR3nt: TGTGCCAGCAGCGCGCTGAAGGTGGGCGCTGAAGCTTTCTTT
CDR3aa: CASSALKVGAEAFF

d_gene: NA
abundance: NA
v_gene: TRBV7-2
j_gene: TRBJ1-1
CDR3nt: TGTGCCAGCAGCTCCGGTCCAATGAACACTGAAGCTTTCTTT
CDR3aa: CASSSGPMNTEAFF

d_gene: TRBD1
abundance: NA
v_gene: TRBV19
j_gene: TRBJ1-6
CDR3nt: TGTGCCAGTAGTATTGGGGACAGGGGTGGTTCACCCCTCCACTTT
CDR3aa: CASSIGDRGGSPLHF

d_gene: NA
abundance: NA
v_gene: TRBV6-1
j_gene: TRBJ1-1
CDR3nt: TGTGCCAGCAGTGGAATACAGGGAACTGAAGCTTTCTTT
CDR3aa: CASSGIQGTEAFF

d_gene: NA
abundance: NA
v_gene: TRBV7-6
j_gene: TRBJ1-2
CDR3nt: TGTGCCAGCAGCTTAGGGGCCGAAGGGGTAGGAGGCTACACCTTC
CDR3aa: CASSLGAEGVGGYTF

d_gene: NA
abundance: NA
v_gene: TRBV28
j_gene: TRBJ2-7
CDR3nt: TGTGCCAGCAGTTCCCTGACAGGGACTCTATACGAGCAGTACTTC
CDR3aa: CASSSLTGTLYEQYF

d_gene: NA
abundance: few
v_gene: TRBV11-3
j_gene: TRBJ2-2
CDR3nt: TGTGCCAGCTCCGGGTCGGGGGACACCGGGGAGCTGTTTTTT
CDR3aa: CASSGSGDTGELFF

d_gene: TRBD2
abundance: NA
v_gene: TRBV2
j_gene: TRBJ2-5
CDR3nt: TGTGCCAGCCTAGCGGGACAAGAGACCCAGTACTTC
CDR3aa: CASLAGQETQYF

d_gene: TRBD2
abundance: NA
v_gene: TRBV4-2
j_gene: TRBJ2-3
CDR3nt: TGTGCCAGCAGCCAACGACTAGCGGGGACTGGAGATACGCAGTATTTT
CDR3aa: CASSQRLAGTGDTQYF

d_gene: NA
abundance: NA
v_gene: TRBV23-1
j_gene: TRBJ1-2
CDR3nt: TGCGCCAGCAGTCAAAACCGATCCGGACCAACGCCTCCGGGATGTGGCTACACCTTC
CDR3aa: CASSQNRSGPTPPGCGYTF

d_gene: NA
abundance: NA
v_gene: TRBV5-1
j_gene: TRBJ1-3
CDR3nt: TGCGCCAGCAGATCCGACAGGGGAAACACCATATATTTT
CDR3aa: CASRSDRGNTIYF

d_gene: TRBD2
abundance: few
v_gene: TRBV6-4
j_gene: TRBJ2-5
CDR3nt: TGTGCCAGCAGTGCCGTAGCGGGAAACCAAGAGACCCAGTACTTC
CDR3aa: CASSAVAGNQETQYF

d_gene: TRBD2
abundance: NA
v_gene: TRBV27
j_gene: TRBJ2-7
CDR3nt: TGTGCCAGCAGTAGTCTGGCGGGGGGCGGAAGGTACGAGCAGTACTTC
CDR3aa: CASSSLAGGGRYEQYF

d_gene: TRBD1
abundance: NA
v_gene: TRBV19
j_gene: TRBJ1-4
CDR3nt: TGTGCCAGTATGGGAGGACAGGCTAATGAAAAACTGTTTTTT
CDR3aa: CASMGGQANEKLFF

d_gene: NA
abundance: NA
v_gene: TRBV18
j_gene: TRBJ1-4
CDR3nt: TGTGCCAGCTCACACGGGACAACGGGCTCAGGGGAAAAACTGTTTTTT
CDR3aa: CASSHGTTGSGEKLFF

d_gene: NA
abundance: NA
v_gene: TRBV7-6
j_gene: TRBJ1-1
CDR3nt: TGTGCCAGCAGCTACCCGGGGATGAACACTGAAGCTTTCTTT
CDR3aa: CASSYPGMNTEAFF

d_gene: TRBD2
abundance: NA
v_gene: TRBV7-9
j_gene: TRBJ2-1
CDR3nt: TGTGCCAGCAGCTTTATAAGCGGGGGGAACAATGAGCAGTTCTTC
CDR3aa: CASSFISGGNNEQFF

d_gene: NA
abundance: NA
v_gene: TRBV13
j_gene: TRBJ1-5
CDR3nt: TGTGCCAGCAGCTCTGGCCCTGGTAGCAATCAGCCCCAGCATTTT
CDR3aa: CASSSGPGSNQPQHF

d_gene: NA
abundance: NA
v_gene: TRBV5-8
j_gene: TRBJ1-5
CDR3nt: TGTGCCAGCAGCCCGGGGGAGCCCCAGCATTTT
CDR3aa: CASSPGEPQHF

d_gene: TRBD2
abundance: NA
v_gene: TRBV9
j_gene: TRBJ2-1
CDR3nt: TGTGCCAGCAGCGTAGGGGCTAGCGGGGGGAATGAGCAGTTCTTC
CDR3aa: CASSVGASGGNEQFF

d_gene: NA
abundance: NA
v_gene: TRBV11-2
j_gene: TRBJ2-7
CDR3nt: TGTGCCAGCACCGGCGGAGGAGGAAACTACGAGCAGTACTTC
CDR3aa: CASTGGGGNYEQYF

d_gene: NA
abundance: NA
v_gene: TRBV19
j_gene: TRBJ2-7
CDR3nt: TGTGCCAGTAGTCCTGGCCTCGAGCAGTACTTC
CDR3aa: CASSPGLEQYF

d_gene: TRBD1
abundance: NA
v_gene: TRBV6-5
j_gene: TRBJ1-1
CDR3nt: TGTGCCAGCAGTGACAGGGTTACGGCTTTCTTT
CDR3aa: CASSDRVTAFF